This entry describes one T cell receptor beta chain. Trimming left V 2 bases short and J 2 bases short, with 8 bases between. Germline CDR1 reads SGHDN; CDR2 reads FVKESK. CDR3 length: 14 residues. This entry belongs to a study of blood T cell repertoires in COVID-19. Study-wide context: Nucleic acid was either cDNA or gDNA, and it came from T cells, B-cell-depleted T cells, or PBMCs.

Authors' analysis steps: Cell counts per sample came from amplifying reference gene primers. Profiling relied on immunoSEQ multiplex PCR, and the TCRdb table lists in-frame clones only, not all of them. V and J calls and clone size are as listed in that table; D and trimming were resolved from the DNA. The data hold more than 65,000 clones, with around nine tenths observed a single time. The rearrangement joins TRBV14 to TRBJ2-3; D is undetermined. The origin of this receptor is a woman older than 75 with active or convalescent COVID-19. Source material: peripheral blood. CDR3 sequence: CASSQHESTDTQYF. The CDR3 DNA is TGTGCCAGCAGCCAACACGAGTCCACAGATACGCAGTATTTT.